The T cell receptor beta chain described here comes from a study of T cells in Graves' hyperthyroidism and ophthalmopathy. This clonotype was counted at least ten times. The source material, RNA transcripts, was used to amplify TCR beta CDR3 regions. The study used the HTBI primer set for a first-round RT-PCR of the TCR CDR3. TCRdb reanalysed the multiplex PCR reads using MiXCR and keeps one entry per CDR3 protein. Seen here are about 350,000 distinct CDR3 sequences, about 14% observed once, and the top ten hold just under 25%. This clonotype was sampled from a young woman with Graves' hyperthyroidism. The sample taken for sequencing was blood.

CDR3 loop: CSASGFSYEQYF. DNA of the CDR3: TGCAGTGCTAGCGGGTTCTCCTACGAGCAGTACTTC. This chain connects TRBV20-1 to TRBJ2-7; no clear D. The length of the CDR3 is 12 residues. Germline V gives CDR1 DFQATT, CDR2 SNEGSKA (reference sequence). Trimming cost V 3 bases and J 0 bases, with 6 bases left between them.